The rows below give T cell receptor beta chains drawn from one sample of a study of cytomegalovirus exposure and HLA in healthy donors. Profiling relied on immunoSEQ multiplex PCR, and the TCRdb table lists in-frame clones only, not all of them. Among roughly 130,000 clones listed, 60% to 80% were seen once. Sequencing was performed on PBMCs. The receptors derive from a woman in her sixties or seventies in good health and CMV-seropositive. Each CDR3 is given with its conserved first and last residue. Each record gives: clone size, CDR3 length, D gene, J gene, V gene, CDR3 DNA, CDR3 protein. A D gene is named only where the DNA matches it firmly. The listing skips clone size in some rows; elsewhere it reads once, few, many or a size class.

clone size: NA; CDR3 length: 15; D gene: TRBD2; J gene: TRBJ2-1; V gene: TRBV2; CDR3 DNA: TGTGCCAGCAGCTTTAGCGGGGGGGCGGGGAATGAGCAGTTCTTC; CDR3 protein: CASSFSGGAGNEQFF
clone size: NA; CDR3 length: 18; D gene: TRBD1; J gene: TRBJ1-3; V gene: TRBV10-3; CDR3 DNA: TGTGCCATCAGTGACGCCTCCCCGGGACAGGGTCGAGGAAACACCATATATTTT; CDR3 protein: CAISDASPGQGRGNTIYF
clone size: NA; CDR3 length: 13; D gene: NA; J gene: TRBJ2-7; V gene: TRBV7-2; CDR3 DNA: TGTGCCAGCAGCCACCGACAGGCCTACGAGCAGTACTTC; CDR3 protein: CASSHRQAYEQYF
clone size: few; CDR3 length: 16; D gene: TRBD2; J gene: TRBJ2-5; V gene: TRBV7-2; CDR3 DNA: TGTGCCAGCAGCCTATCCTTCGCGGGGGGCCAAGAGACCCAGTACTTC; CDR3 protein: CASSLSFAGGQETQYF
clone size: NA; CDR3 length: 14; D gene: NA; J gene: TRBJ2-1; V gene: TRBV21-1; CDR3 DNA: TGTGCCAGCAGCAAGCCGGGGGGGTACAATGAGCAGTTCTTC; CDR3 protein: CASSKPGGYNEQFF
clone size: NA; CDR3 length: 14; D gene: NA; J gene: TRBJ2-7; V gene: TRBV10-2; CDR3 DNA: TGCGCCAGCAGCTCAGGGTATGGCCAGGACGAGCAGTACTTC; CDR3 protein: CASSSGYGQDEQYF
clone size: once; CDR3 length: 15; D gene: NA; J gene: TRBJ2-1; V gene: TRBV9; CDR3 DNA: TGTGCCAGCAGCGTGTCCCGAGATGTGTACAATGAGCAGTTCTTC; CDR3 protein: CASSVSRDVYNEQFF
clone size: NA; CDR3 length: 13; D gene: TRBD1; J gene: TRBJ1-1; V gene: TRBV19; CDR3 DNA: TGTGCCAGTAGTACGGACAGGGGTACTGAAGCTTTCTTT; CDR3 protein: CASSTDRGTEAFF
clone size: NA; CDR3 length: 12; D gene: NA; J gene: TRBJ2-2; V gene: TRBV10-2; CDR3 DNA: TGCGCCACTTCGGTGGACACCGGGGAGCTGTTTTTT; CDR3 protein: CATSVDTGELFF
clone size: NA; CDR3 length: 14; D gene: TRBD2; J gene: TRBJ2-1; V gene: TRBV5-6; CDR3 DNA: TGTGCCAGCAGCCCACCGACTAGCGGGGGGACGCAGTTCTTC; CDR3 protein: CASSPPTSGGTQFF
clone size: NA; CDR3 length: 14; D gene: NA; J gene: TRBJ1-2; V gene: TRBV5-6; CDR3 DNA: TGTGCCAGCAGCTTGTTTCCAGGGGATAATGGCTACACCTTC; CDR3 protein: CASSLFPGDNGYTF
clone size: NA; CDR3 length: 13; D gene: NA; J gene: TRBJ2-7; V gene: TRBV18; CDR3 DNA: TGTGCCAGCTCAGAGGGGGTGAAGCTCGAGCAGTACTTC; CDR3 protein: CASSEGVKLEQYF
clone size: NA; CDR3 length: 15; D gene: NA; J gene: TRBJ2-3; V gene: TRBV7-2; CDR3 DNA: TGTGCCAGCAGCTTAGCTGGCGGGGGCTCAGATACGCAGTATTTT; CDR3 protein: CASSLAGGGSDTQYF
clone size: few; CDR3 length: 14; D gene: TRBD1; J gene: TRBJ1-1; V gene: TRBV5-1; CDR3 DNA: TGCGCCAGCAGCTCAGGACAGGCGAACACTGAAGCTTTCTTT; CDR3 protein: CASSSGQANTEAFF
clone size: NA; CDR3 length: 14; D gene: NA; J gene: TRBJ2-1; V gene: TRBV29-1; CDR3 DNA: TGCAGCTCCACCGGGACTTTTAATTACAATGAGCAGTTCTTC; CDR3 protein: CSSTGTFNYNEQFF
clone size: few; CDR3 length: 15; D gene: NA; J gene: TRBJ1-2; V gene: TRBV5-8; CDR3 DNA: TGTGCCAGCAGCCCCCGGGCGGGGGCGGGCTATGGCTACACCTTC; CDR3 protein: CASSPRAGAGYGYTF
clone size: NA; CDR3 length: 15; D gene: NA; J gene: TRBJ1-5; V gene: TRBV5-5; CDR3 DNA: TGTGCCAGCACCGAAGGACAGTATAGCAATCAGCCCCAGCATTTT; CDR3 protein: CASTEGQYSNQPQHF
clone size: NA; CDR3 length: 15; D gene: TRBD1; J gene: TRBJ1-5; V gene: TRBV10-2; CDR3 DNA: TGCGCCAGCAGGCCCGGACAGGGGAGCAATCAGCCCCAGCATTTT; CDR3 protein: CASRPGQGSNQPQHF